The present T cell receptor (beta chain) was sequenced within a study of technical replicates of blood from a handful of donors. The ends were cut back, 2 bases at V and 4 bases at J, with 9 bases in the middle. Germline CDR1 reads SGHRS; CDR2 reads YFSETQ. The CDR3 has 14 residues. Using immunoSEQ multiplex PCR, the repertoire was profiled, and TCRdb retains in-frame clones only, with some absent. Found here are 80,000 or so clones, 90% to 97% of them singletons; the top ten hold 0.2%. The sequencing input was T cells isolated from PBMCs. The chain employs TRBV5-1 and TRBJ2-2; D ambiguous. The receptor was isolated from a human donor in good health. For the CDR3, the DNA is TGCGCCAGCAGCTTTACAGTGATCACCGGGGAGCTGTTTTTT. It yields the protein CASSFTVITGELFF.